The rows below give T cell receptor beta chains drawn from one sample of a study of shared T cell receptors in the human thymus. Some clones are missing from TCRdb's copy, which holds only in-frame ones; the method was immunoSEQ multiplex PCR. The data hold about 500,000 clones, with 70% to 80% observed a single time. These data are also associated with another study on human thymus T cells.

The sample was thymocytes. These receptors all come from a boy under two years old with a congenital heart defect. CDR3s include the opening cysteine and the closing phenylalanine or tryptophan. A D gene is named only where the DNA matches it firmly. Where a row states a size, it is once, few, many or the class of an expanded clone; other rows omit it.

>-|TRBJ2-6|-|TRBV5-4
TGTGCCAGCAGTCAAGCCGTAGTTGGGGCCAACGTCCTGACTTTC
CASSQAVVGANVLTF
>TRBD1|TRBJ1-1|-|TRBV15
TGTGCCACCAGCAGAGATATTGACAGGGGGTATGGGGCTGAAGCTTTCTTT
CATSRDIDRGYGAEAFF
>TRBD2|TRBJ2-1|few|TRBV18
TGTGCCAGCGGGCCCAGCGGGAGCAATGAGCAGTTCTTC
CASGPSGSNEQFF
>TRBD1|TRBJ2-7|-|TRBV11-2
TGTGCCAGCAGCTTAGATTCCCTCGGGGGACAGGGCTACGAGCAGTACTTC
CASSLDSLGGQGYEQYF
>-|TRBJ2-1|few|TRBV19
TGTGCCAGTAGTATTGGGGCACATTCCTACAATGAGCAGTTCTTC
CASSIGAHSYNEQFF
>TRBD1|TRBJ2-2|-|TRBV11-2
TGTGCCAGCAGCCCTAAGAAGAGCACAGGGGGCTCCGGGGAGCTGTTTTTT
CASSPKKSTGGSGELFF
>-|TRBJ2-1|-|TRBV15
TGTGCCACCAGCAGAGTAGGCGGAGGGAGCTCCTACAATGAGCAGTTCTTC
CATSRVGGGSSYNEQFF
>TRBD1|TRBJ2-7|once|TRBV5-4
TGTGCCAGCAGCTTGAGGGGGACAGGGAACGAGCAGTACTTC
CASSLRGTGNEQYF
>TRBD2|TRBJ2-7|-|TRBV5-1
TGCGCCAGCAGCTTTAGACTAGCGGGTAGCTCCTACGAGCAGTACTTC
CASSFRLAGSSYEQYF
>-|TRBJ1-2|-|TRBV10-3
TGTGCCGCCACCGGGGTGCGTGGCTACACCTTC
CAATGVRGYTF
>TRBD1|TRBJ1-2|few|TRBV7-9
TGTGCCAGCAGCCCGCAGCGGGACAGGGCGAATGGCTACACCTTC
CASSPQRDRANGYTF
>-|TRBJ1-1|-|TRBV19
TGTGCCAGTAGTATGGACCTCAGGGAAGTCATGAACACTGAAGCTTTCTTT
CASSMDLREVMNTEAFF
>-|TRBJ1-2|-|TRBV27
TGTGCCAGCAGTCCATCATCGCCGTGGCAGGATGGCTACACCTTC
CASSPSSPWQDGYTF
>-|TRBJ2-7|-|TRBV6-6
TGTGCCAGCAGTTACTCGATGATAGGGGAGGCCTACGAGCAGTACTTC
CASSYSMIGEAYEQYF
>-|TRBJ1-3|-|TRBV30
TGTGCCTGGAGTCCCCGGACTTGCTCTGGAAACACCATATATTTT
CAWSPRTCSGNTIYF
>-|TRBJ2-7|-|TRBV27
TGTGCCAGCACCCTGAGGACTATAGAATCGAGGGAGCAGTACTTC
CASTLRTIESREQYF
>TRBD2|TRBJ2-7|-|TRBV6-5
TGTGCCAGCAGTGTTGGACTAGCGGGAAGGGACGAGCAGTACTTC
CASSVGLAGRDEQYF
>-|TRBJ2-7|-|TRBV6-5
TGTGCCAGCAGTCTTACTAGATACGAGCAGTACTTC
CASSLTRYEQYF
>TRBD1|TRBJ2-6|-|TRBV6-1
TGTGCCAGCAGTGAACACAGGGGGCCGTCTGGGGCCAACGTCCTGACTTTC
CASSEHRGPSGANVLTF
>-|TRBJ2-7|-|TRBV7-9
TGTGCCAGCAGCTTAGAGCCTGCCTCCCCATTCTACGAGCAGTACTTC
CASSLEPASPFYEQYF
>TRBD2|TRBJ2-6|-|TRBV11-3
TGTGCCAGCAGCCCTCCCGGGACTAGCAAATCTGGGGCCAACGTCCTGACTTTC
CASSPPGTSKSGANVLTF
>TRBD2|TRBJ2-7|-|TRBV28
TGTGCCAGCAGTTTGTCGGGGCTAGCGGGAGTCCCCCAAGTCTCCTACGAGCAGTACTTC
CASSLSGLAGVPQVSYEQYF
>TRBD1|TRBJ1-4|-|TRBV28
TGTGCCAGCAGTCGTGACAGGGAGAAAAAACTGTTTTTT
CASSRDREKKLFF
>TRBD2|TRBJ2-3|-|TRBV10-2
TGCGCCAGCAGGTCCCGGCTAGCGGGTACAGATACGCAGTATTTT
CASRSRLAGTDTQYF
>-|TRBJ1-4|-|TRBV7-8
TGTGCCAGCAGCCACCAACACAGGATCCCAGGTGAAAAACTGTTTTTT
CASSHQHRIPGEKLFF
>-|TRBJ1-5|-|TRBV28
TGTGCCAGCAGTTTCCCTACCTTTGTCAATCAGCCCCAGCATTTT
CASSFPTFVNQPQHF
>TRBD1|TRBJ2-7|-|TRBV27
TGTGCCAGCAGTGCACCGGGACAGGGACCCTACGAGCAGTACTTC
CASSAPGQGPYEQYF
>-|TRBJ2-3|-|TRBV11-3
TGTGCCAGCAGCCACGGAGGTATCACAGATACGCAGTATTTT
CASSHGGITDTQYF
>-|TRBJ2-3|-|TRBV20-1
TGCAGTCCAGTGAGCACAGATACGCAGTATTTT
CSPVSTDTQYF
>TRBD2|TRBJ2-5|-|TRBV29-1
TGCAGCGTTGAGCGGGAGGCCCCAGAAGAGACCCAGTACTTC
CSVEREAPEETQYF
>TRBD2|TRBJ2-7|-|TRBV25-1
TGTGCCAGCAGTGATAGCGGGAGGGACTACGAGCAGTACTTC
CASSDSGRDYEQYF
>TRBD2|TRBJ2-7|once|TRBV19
TGTGCCAGTAGTATCACGAGCGGGACTCTAGCGGGTTACTACGAGCAGTACTTC
CASSITSGTLAGYYEQYF
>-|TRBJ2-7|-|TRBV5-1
TGCGCCAGCAGCTTGACGGGTCCGGGCGGGCACTTC
CASSLTGPGGHF
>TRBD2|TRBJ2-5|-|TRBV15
TGTGCCACCAGCAGAGATCGGCCTAGCGGGAGGGCCAGGAGAGAGACCCAGTACTTC
CATSRDRPSGRARRETQYF
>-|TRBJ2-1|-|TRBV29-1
TGCAGCGTTGAAGCCACCGAACCGGGACTCAACTACAATGAGCAGTTCTTC
CSVEATEPGLNYNEQFF
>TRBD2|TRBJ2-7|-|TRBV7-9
TGTGCCAGCAGCCCCGGACTAGCGGGAAAGTACGAGCAGTACTTC
CASSPGLAGKYEQYF
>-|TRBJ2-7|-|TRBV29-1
TGCAGCGTTTCGCCCAACCGGGTGGACGAGCAGTACTTC
CSVSPNRVDEQYF
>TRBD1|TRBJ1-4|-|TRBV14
TGTGCCAGCAGCCAAGAAAGTTTCCGGGACAGGGGTATGGCGAATGAAAAACTGTTTTTT
CASSQESFRDRGMANEKLFF
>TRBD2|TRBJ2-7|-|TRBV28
TGTGCCAGCAGGGAGCTAGCGGGAGGGGCCTACGAGCAGTACTTC
CASRELAGGAYEQYF
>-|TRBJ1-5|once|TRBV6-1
TGTGCCAGCAGTGGCAGAGGGTTCGGCAATCAGCCCCAGCATTTT
CASSGRGFGNQPQHF
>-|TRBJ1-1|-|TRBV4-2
TGTGCCAGCAGCCAAGAAGGTGGAGGGGGGGAGAACACTGAAGCTTTCTTT
CASSQEGGGGENTEAFF
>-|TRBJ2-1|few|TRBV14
TGTGCCAGCAGCCGGGCCGGGACTCCCGGTTACAATGAGCAGTTCTTC
CASSRAGTPGYNEQFF
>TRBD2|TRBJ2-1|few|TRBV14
TGTGCCAGCAGCCAAGAACTAGCGGGAGGGAGTTCCTACAATGAGCAGTTCTTC
CASSQELAGGSSYNEQFF
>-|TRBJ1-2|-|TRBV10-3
TGTGCCATCATGCCAGGGTACCCCAACTATGGCTACACCTTC
CAIMPGYPNYGYTF
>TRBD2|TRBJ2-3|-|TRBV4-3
TGCGCCAGCAGCCCCCATGAGAGAAGCGGGAGCTCAGATACGCAGTATTTT
CASSPHERSGSSDTQYF
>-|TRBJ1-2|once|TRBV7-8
TGTGCCAGCAGCCTCTGGGTGGGAGGGGCTATTAACTATGGCTACACCTTC
CASSLWVGGAINYGYTF
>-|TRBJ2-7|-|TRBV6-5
TGTGCCAGCACTCCCAACGGTAGGGAGGCCTTCGAGCAGTACTTC
CASTPNGREAFEQYF
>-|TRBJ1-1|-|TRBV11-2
TGTGCCAGCAGCTTAGATACACCCCCCCTGGGGCAGAACACTGAAGCTTTCTTT
CASSLDTPPLGQNTEAFF
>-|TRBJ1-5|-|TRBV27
TGTGCCAGCAGTTTATTGGCAGGGGATCAGCCCCAGCATTTT
CASSLLAGDQPQHF
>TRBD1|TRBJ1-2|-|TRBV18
TGTGCCAGCTCACCACCGACAGGGAACTATGGCTACACCTTC
CASSPPTGNYGYTF
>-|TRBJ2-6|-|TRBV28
TGTGCCAGCAGTCAGGAGGGACTTTCTGTCTCTGGGGCCAACGTCCTGACTTTC
CASSQEGLSVSGANVLTF
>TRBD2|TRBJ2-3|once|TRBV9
TGTGCCAGCAGCGTAGGGCTAGCGGGAGAGGCTAGCACAGATACGCAGTATTTT
CASSVGLAGEASTDTQYF
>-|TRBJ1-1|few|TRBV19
TGTGCCAGTATTATGAACACTGAAGCTTTCTTT
CASIMNTEAFF